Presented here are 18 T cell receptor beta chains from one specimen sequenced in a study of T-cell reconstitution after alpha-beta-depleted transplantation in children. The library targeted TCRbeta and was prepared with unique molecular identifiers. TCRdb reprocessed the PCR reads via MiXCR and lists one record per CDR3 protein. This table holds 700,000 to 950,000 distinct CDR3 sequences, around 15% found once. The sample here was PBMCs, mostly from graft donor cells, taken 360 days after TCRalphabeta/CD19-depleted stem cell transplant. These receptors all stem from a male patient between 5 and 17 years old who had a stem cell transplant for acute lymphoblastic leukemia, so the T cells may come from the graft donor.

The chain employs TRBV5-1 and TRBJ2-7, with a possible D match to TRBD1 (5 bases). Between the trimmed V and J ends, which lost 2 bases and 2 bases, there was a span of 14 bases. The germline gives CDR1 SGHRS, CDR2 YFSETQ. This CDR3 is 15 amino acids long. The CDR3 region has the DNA TGCGCCAGCAGCTTAGGAGAGACAGTCCCCTACGAGCAGTACTTC. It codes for CASSLGETVPYEQYF.

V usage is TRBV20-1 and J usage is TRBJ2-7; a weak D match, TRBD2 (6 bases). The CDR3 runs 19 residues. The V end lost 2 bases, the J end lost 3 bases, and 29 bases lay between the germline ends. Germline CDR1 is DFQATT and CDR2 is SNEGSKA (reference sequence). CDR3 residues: CSARTPREHRTRPFYEQYF. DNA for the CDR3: TGCAGTGCTAGAACCCCCCGGGAGCATCGCACACGACCCTTCTACGAGCAGTACTTC.

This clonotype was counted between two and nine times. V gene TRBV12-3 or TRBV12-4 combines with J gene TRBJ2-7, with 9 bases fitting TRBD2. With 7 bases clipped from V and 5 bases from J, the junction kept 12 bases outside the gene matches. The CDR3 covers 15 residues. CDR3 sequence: CASTPTAGGPHEQYF. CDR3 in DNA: TGTGCCAGCACCCCGACGGCGGGAGGGCCTCACGAGCAGTACTTC.

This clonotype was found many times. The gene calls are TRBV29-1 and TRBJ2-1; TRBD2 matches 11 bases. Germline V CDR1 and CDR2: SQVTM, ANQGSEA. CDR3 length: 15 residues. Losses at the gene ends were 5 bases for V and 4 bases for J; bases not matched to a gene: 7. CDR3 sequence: CSVWPGLAEYNEQFF. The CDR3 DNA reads TGCAGCGTTTGGCCGGGACTAGCGGAGTACAATGAGCAGTTCTTC.

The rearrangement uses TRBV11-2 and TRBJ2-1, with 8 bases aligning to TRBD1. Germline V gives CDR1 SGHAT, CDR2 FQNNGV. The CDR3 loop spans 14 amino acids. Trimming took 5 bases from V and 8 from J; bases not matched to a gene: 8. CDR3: CASSANRGDDEQFF. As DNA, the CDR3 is TGTGCCAGCAGCGCAAACAGGGGGGACGATGAGCAGTTCTTC.

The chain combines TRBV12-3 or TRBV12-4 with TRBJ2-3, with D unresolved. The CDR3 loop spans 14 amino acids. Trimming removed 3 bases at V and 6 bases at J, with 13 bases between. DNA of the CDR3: TGTGCCAGCAGTTTTAGGTTAGTGACGGATACGCAGTATTTT. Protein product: CASSFRLVTDTQYF.

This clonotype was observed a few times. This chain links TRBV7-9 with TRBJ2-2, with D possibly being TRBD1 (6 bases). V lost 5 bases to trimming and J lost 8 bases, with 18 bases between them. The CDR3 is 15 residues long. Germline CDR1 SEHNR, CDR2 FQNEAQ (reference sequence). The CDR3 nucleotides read TGTGCCAGCAGCGTGGTGGGACAACGTAAAGGGGAGCTGTTTTTT. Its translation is CASSVVGQRKGELFF.

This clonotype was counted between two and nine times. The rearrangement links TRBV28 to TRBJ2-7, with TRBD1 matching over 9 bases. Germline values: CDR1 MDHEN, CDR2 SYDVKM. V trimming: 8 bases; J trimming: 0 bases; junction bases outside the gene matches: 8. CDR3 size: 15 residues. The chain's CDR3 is CASGTRTGVSYEQYF. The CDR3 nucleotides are TGTGCCAGCGGAACACGGACAGGGGTCTCCTACGAGCAGTACTTC.

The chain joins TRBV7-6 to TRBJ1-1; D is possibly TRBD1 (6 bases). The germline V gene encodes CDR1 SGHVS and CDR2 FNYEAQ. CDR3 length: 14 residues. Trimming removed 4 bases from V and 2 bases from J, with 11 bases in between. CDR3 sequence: CASSSTRGNTEAFF. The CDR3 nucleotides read TGTGCCAGCAGCTCGACCAGGGGCAACACTGAAGCTTTCTTT.

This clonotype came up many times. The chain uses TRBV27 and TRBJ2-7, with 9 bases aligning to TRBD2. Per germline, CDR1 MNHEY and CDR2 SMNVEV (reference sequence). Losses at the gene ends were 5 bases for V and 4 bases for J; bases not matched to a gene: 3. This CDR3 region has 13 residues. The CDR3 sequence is CASSHGLAYEQYF. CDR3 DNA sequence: TGTGCCAGCAGTCATGGACTAGCGTACGAGCAGTACTTC.

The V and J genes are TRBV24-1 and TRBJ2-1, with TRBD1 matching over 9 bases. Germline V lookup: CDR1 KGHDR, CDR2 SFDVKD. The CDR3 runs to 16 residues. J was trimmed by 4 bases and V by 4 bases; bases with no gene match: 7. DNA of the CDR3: TGTGCCACCAGTGAAACCGGGACAGGGCAATACAATGAGCAGTTCTTC. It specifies CATSETGTGQYNEQFF.

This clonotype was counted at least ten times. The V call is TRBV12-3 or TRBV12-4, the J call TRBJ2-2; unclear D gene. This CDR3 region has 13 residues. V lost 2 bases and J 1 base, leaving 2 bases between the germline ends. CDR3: CASSLWNTGELFF. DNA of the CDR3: TGTGCCAGCAGTTTATGGAACACCGGGGAGCTGTTTTTT.

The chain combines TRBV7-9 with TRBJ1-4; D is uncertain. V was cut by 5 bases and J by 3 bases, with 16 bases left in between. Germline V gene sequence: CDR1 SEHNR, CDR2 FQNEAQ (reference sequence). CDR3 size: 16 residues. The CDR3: CASSLRSSAANEKLFF. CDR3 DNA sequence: TGTGCCAGCAGCCTACGGTCCTCCGCGGCTAATGAAAAACTGTTTTTT. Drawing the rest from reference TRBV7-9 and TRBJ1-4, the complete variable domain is DTGVSQNPRHKITKRGQNVTFRCDPISEHNRLYWYRQTLGQGPEFLTYFQNEAQLEKSRLLSDRFSAERPKGSFSTLEIQRTEQGDSAMYLCASSLRSSAANEKLFFGSGTQLSVL.

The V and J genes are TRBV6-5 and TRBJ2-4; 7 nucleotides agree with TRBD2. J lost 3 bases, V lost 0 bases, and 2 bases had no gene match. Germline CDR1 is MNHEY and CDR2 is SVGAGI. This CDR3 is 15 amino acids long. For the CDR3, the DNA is TGTGCCAGCAGTTACTCGATAGCGGGCAAAAACATTCAGTACTTC. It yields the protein CASSYSIAGKNIQYF.

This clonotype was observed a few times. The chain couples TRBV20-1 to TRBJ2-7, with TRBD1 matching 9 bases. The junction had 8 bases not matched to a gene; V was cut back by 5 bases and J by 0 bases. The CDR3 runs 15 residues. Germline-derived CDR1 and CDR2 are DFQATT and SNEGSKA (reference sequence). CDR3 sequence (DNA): TGCAGTGCTTCCTCGGGACAGGGTAACTCCTACGAGCAGTACTTC. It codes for CSASSGQGNSYEQYF.

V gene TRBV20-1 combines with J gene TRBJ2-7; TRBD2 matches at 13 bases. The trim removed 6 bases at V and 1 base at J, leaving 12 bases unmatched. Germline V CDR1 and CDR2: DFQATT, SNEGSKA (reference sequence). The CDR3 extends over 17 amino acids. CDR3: CSARLAGGRRISYEQYF. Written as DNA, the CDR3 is TGCAGTGCCCGACTAGCGGGAGGACGCCGTATTTCCTACGAGCAGTACTTC.

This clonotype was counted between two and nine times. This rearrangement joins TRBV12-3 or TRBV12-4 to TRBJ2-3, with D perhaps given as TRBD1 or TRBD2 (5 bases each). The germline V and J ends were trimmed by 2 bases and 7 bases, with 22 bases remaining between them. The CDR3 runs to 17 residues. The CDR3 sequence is CASSLPPDLGAGNTQYF. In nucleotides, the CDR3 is TGTGCCAGCAGTTTACCTCCGGACTTAGGGGCTGGGAATACGCAGTATTTT.

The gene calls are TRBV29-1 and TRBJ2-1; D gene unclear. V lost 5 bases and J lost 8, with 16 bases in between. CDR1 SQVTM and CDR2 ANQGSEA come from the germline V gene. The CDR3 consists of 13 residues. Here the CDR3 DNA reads TGCAGCGTTACACGCAGTGACTTCTATGAGCAGTTCTTC. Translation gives CSVTRSDFYEQFF.